The present entry profiles one T cell receptor beta chain with its context. This specimen belongs to a study of control samples from healthy donors and cancer patients. V was cut by 5 bases and J by 5 bases, with 18 bases left in between. CDR1 is LGHDT and CDR2 is YNNKEL in the germline V gene (reference sequence). The CDR3 spans 15 residues. Using immunoSEQ multiplex PCR, the repertoire was profiled, and TCRdb retains in-frame clones only, with some absent. The sample has around 100,000 clones, roughly 92% seen once. The sample was blood. This receptor was identified in a human donor in good health. The donor label of this sample is uncertain. The rearrangement links TRBV3-1 (or the pseudogene TRBV3-2) to TRBJ1-1; perhaps TRBD1 as D (6 bases). The CDR3 region is CASSFSVRGGTEAFF. In nucleotides, the CDR3 is TGTGCCAGCAGCTTCAGTGTCAGGGGAGGGACTGAAGCTTTCTTT.